Following are 14 T cell receptor beta chains from one sample sequenced in a study of CD8+ T cells in alopecia areata. Described treatment: oral pan-JAK inhibitor, 5-10 mg twice daily. Reverse transcription of extracted RNA yielded cDNA, which provided the sequencing template. Assay used: immunoSEQ multiplex PCR; TCRdb lists only in-frame clones, some missing. The sample shows 150,000 to 200,000 clones, less than 75% of them seen only once. This specimen consisted of CD4+ T cells sorted from blood, obtained between weeks 55 and 65, from a patient treated with tofacitinib. These receptors originate from a human donor with alopecia areata.

The chain links TRBV6-1 to TRBJ2-3, with 8 bases matching TRBD2. The CDR3 is 14 amino acids. Trimming cost V 6 bases and J 5 bases; bases outside gene matches: 7. Germline-derived CDR1 and CDR2 are MNHNS and SASEGT. The CDR3 DNA sequence: TGTGCCAGCAGCTCCCAGCGGGGGATAGATACGCAGTATTTT. It specifies CASSSQRGIDTQYF.

This sequence joins TRBV30 and TRBJ1-6; a weak D match, TRBD1 (6 bases). CDR1 and CDR2 from the germline V gene are GTSNPN and SVGIG (reference sequence). Trimming took off 0 bases at V and 10 bases at J, with 10 bases between the two ends. The CDR3 loop spans 13 amino acids. The CDR3 nucleotides read TGTGCCTGGAGTGTCGGGGGCGGGTCACCCCTCCACTTT. Translated, it gives CAWSVGGGSPLHF.

This clone was picked up a small number of times. The chain recombines TRBV5-1 with TRBJ2-6; no reliable D call. Germline V CDR1 and CDR2: SGHRS, YFSETQ. V gave up 7 bases and J gave up 1 base, with 6 bases separating them. This CDR3 region has 13 residues. This chain's CDR3 is CASQESGANVLTF. In DNA, the CDR3 is TGCGCCAGCCAAGAATCTGGGGCCAACGTCCTGACTTTC.

This chain uses TRBV30 with TRBJ1-1, with D tentatively TRBD1 (5 bases). CDR1 is GTSNPN, CDR2 SVGIG, per germline (reference sequence). The CDR3 has 12 residues. Trimming pared 3 bases from V and 4 bases from J, leaving 9 bases between. CDR3 bases: TGTGCCTGGAGGGGGGGTGCCACTGAAGCTTTCTTT. It is translated as CAWRGGATEAFF.

There are a few counts of this clone. This chain joins TRBV29-1 and TRBJ2-3; either TRBD1 or TRBD2 may fit D (5 bases each). CDR3 length: 15 residues. CDR1 is SQVTM and CDR2 is ANQGSEA in the germline V gene. V shed 4 bases and J shed 2 bases, with 16 bases lying between them. The CDR3 region is CSVARDGKSTDTQYF. CDR3 coding DNA: TGCAGCGTTGCGAGGGACGGGAAATCCACAGATACGCAGTATTTT.

J is TRBJ2-5 and V is TRBV5-6; D is perhaps TRBD1 (6 bases). The CDR3 contains 15 residues. V lost 4 bases and J lost 5, with 18 bases in between. The V gene's germline CDR1 is SGHDT and CDR2 YYEEEE. The CDR3 DNA reads as TGTGCCAGCAGCCACATCACAGGGAATTTGGAGACCCAGTACTTC. This encodes CASSHITGNLETQYF.

The CDR3 reads CASSPRRQPQHF. The CDR3 bases are TGTGCCAGCAGCCCCAGGAGGCAGCCCCAGCATTTT. The rearrangement uses TRBV2 and TRBJ1-5; D remains ambiguous. The CDR3 is 12 amino acids. Deletions cut 6 bases from V and 7 bases from J, with 10 bases between. Germline lookup yields CDR1 SNHLY and CDR2 FYNNEI.

The V call is TRBV29-1, the J call TRBJ1-2, with D possibly matching TRBD1 (6 bases). CDR3 length equals 13 residues. With 7 bases removed from V and 0 bases from J, the gap between germline ends came to 12 bases. Germline V gene lookup returns CDR1 SQVTM and CDR2 ANQGSEA. The CDR3 spells CSALGQTNYGYTF. For the CDR3, the DNA is TGCAGCGCTCTAGGACAGACTAACTATGGCTACACCTTC. The variable domain in full, with the rest retrieved from reference TRBV29-1 and TRBJ1-2, is SAVISQKPSRDICQRGTSLTIQCQVDSQVTMMFWYRQQPGQSLTLIATANQGSEATYESGFVIDKFPISRPNLTFSTLTVSNMSPEDSSIYLCSALGQTNYGYTFGSGTRLTVV.

Here the CDR3 DNA reads TGTGCCAGCAGCTTAACCTCTGGAAACACCATATATTTT. The encoded protein is CASSLTSGNTIYF. The rearrangement links TRBV11-2 to TRBJ1-3; D uncertain. V was trimmed by 2 bases and J by 0 bases, leaving 2 bases between them. CDR3 length equals 13 residues. The V gene's germline CDR1 is SGHAT and CDR2 FQNNGV. The entire variable domain, with the rest obtained from reference TRBV11-2 and TRBJ1-3, is as follows: EAGVAQSPRYKIIEKRQSVAFWCNPISGHATLYWYQQILGQGPKLLIQFQNNGVVDDSQLPKDRFSAERLKGVDSTLKIQPAKLEDSAVYLCASSLTSGNTIYFGEGSWLTVV.

This clone has a handful of counts. V is TRBV7-6 and J is TRBJ2-7; weak D call: TRBD1 (5 bases). CDR1 SGHVS and CDR2 FNYEAQ come from the germline V gene. The CDR3 contains 15 residues. V was clipped by 6 bases and J by 0 bases, with 15 bases between them. CDR3 in DNA: TGTGCCAGCAGACCCAGGGAAGAAAGCTCCTACGAGCAGTACTTC. It encodes CASRPREESSYEQYF. Full variable domain (rest looked up from reference TRBV7-6 and TRBJ2-7): GAGVSQSPRYKVTKRGQDVALRCDPISGHVSLYWYRQALGQGPEFLTYFNYEAQQDKSGLPNDRFSAERPEGSISTLTIQRTEQRDSAMYRCASRPREESSYEQYFGPGTRLTVT.

The V call is TRBV29-1, the J call TRBJ2-5; 7 bases fit TRBD1. The CDR3 is 13 amino acids. V was pared by 4 bases and J by 4 bases, with 6 bases of the junction left unmatched. Germline CDR1 SQVTM, CDR2 ANQGSEA. The chain's CDR3 is CSVVGQWGETQYF. CDR3 DNA sequence: TGCAGCGTTGTGGGACAGTGGGGAGAGACCCAGTACTTC.

The rearrangement uses TRBV6-6 and TRBJ2-2, with 9 bases fitting TRBD1. The germline CDR1 and CDR2 sequences are MNHNY and SVGAGI (reference sequence). V shed 8 bases and J 3 bases; nucleotides not matched to a gene: 4. There are 14 residues in the CDR3. Here the CDR3 DNA reads TGTGCCAGCTCGCGGGACAGGGACACCGGGGAGCTGTTTTTT. It specifies CASSRDRDTGELFF.

Here the CDR3 DNA reads TGCGCCAGCAACGTAGGGGGGTCCTACGAGCAGTACTTC. Translated, it gives CASNVGGSYEQYF. V usage is TRBV5-1 and J usage is TRBJ2-7; perhaps D is TRBD1 or TRBD2 (6 bases each). Trimming cost V 6 bases and J 1 base, with 11 bases left between them. The CDR3 extends over 13 amino acids. CDR1 is SGHRS and CDR2 is YFSETQ in the germline V gene.

This clone has more than one count but fewer than ten. This rearrangement joins TRBV4-1 to TRBJ2-5, with D unresolved. Per germline, CDR1 MGHRA and CDR2 YSYEKL. V dropped 1 base and J dropped 2 bases, with 11 bases sitting between them. This CDR3 region has 15 residues. The CDR3 loop is CASSQAHRAQETQYF. In nucleotides, the CDR3 is TGCGCCAGCAGCCAAGCCCACCGGGCACAAGAGACCCAGTACTTC.